One and the same sample provided the 5 T cell receptor beta chains below, sequenced in a study of early T cells in non-severe SARS-CoV-2 infection. From the 5' RACE reads, TCRdb called clonotypes with MiXCR, one entry per CDR3 protein. The sample shows fewer than 120,000 distinct CDR3 sequences, around 12% of them seen only once. The specimen comprised whole blood, sampled at baseline. These receptors originate from an adult who was a healthcare worker with PCR-confirmed SARS-CoV-2 infection or an uninfected control (not recorded which).

The chain uses TRBV29-1 and TRBJ1-1; D not resolved. The CDR3 has 14 amino acids. The V and J ends lost 5 bases and 3 bases respectively, with 16 bases between them. Germline V gene lookup returns CDR1 SQVTM and CDR2 ANQGSEA. DNA for the CDR3: TGCAGCGTTCACGACAACTTAGGGTACACTGAAGCTTTCTTT. This encodes CSVHDNLGYTEAFF.

This clonotype has just a few counts. This chain links TRBV9 with TRBJ2-7; D not certain. V lost 4 bases and J lost 6, with 11 bases in between. The length of the CDR3 is 12 residues. CDR1 and CDR2 (germline): SGDLS, YYNGEE. The CDR3 DNA reads as TGTGCCAGCAGCTCTGCCCGCGGCGAGCAGTACTTC. Translated, it gives CASSSARGEQYF.

The rearrangement links TRBV4-1 to TRBJ2-7; D perhaps matches TRBD1 (5 bases). With 6 bases removed from V and 4 bases from J, the gap between germline ends came to 16 bases. CDR3 length: 14 amino acids. CDR1 is MGHRA and CDR2 is YSYEKL in the germline V gene. CDR3 residues: CASRLAQDKYEQYF. CDR3 coding DNA: TGCGCCAGCAGACTCGCCCAGGACAAATACGAGCAGTACTTC.

This clonotype was seen more than once but under ten times. The CDR3 loop reads CASSYSGAGEQFF. The CDR3 nucleotides read TGTGCCAGCAGTTACTCGGGGGCGGGGGAGCAGTTCTTC. The chain recombines TRBV6-5 with TRBJ2-1; D is perhaps TRBD1 or TRBD2 (6 bases each). The V end was cut by 0 bases, the J end by 10 bases, with 10 bases between. Germline loops: CDR1 MNHEY, CDR2 SVGAGI. The CDR3 runs to 13 residues.

The table lists this clonotype with many counts. V usage is TRBV20-1 and J usage is TRBJ1-1; D ambiguous. CDR3 length: 12 residues. V gave up 6 bases and J gave up 2 bases, with 10 bases separating them. Germline assignment: CDR1 DFQATT and CDR2 SNEGSKA (reference sequence). CDR3 residues: CSARAGNTEAFF. CDR3 nucleotide sequence: TGCAGTGCGCGTGCAGGCAACACTGAAGCTTTCTTT.